This TCR beta chain was recovered during a study of shared clonotypes between healthy human individuals. General study results and limits: In general, naive subsets displayed greater estimated richness than memory subsets did. Several donors showed sharing of around 5.3% of naive CD4 clonotypes.

Genomic DNA belonging to each subset was distributed in equal measure over several immunoSEQ plates. Clones were sequenced by immunoSEQ multiplex PCR, and TCRdb holds only the in-frame ones, with some missing. Here the sample spans roughly 1,600,000 clones, about 98.5% being singletons. This CDR3 has 18 amino acids. Germline CDR1 reads KGHSH; CDR2 reads LQKENI. Trimming removed 2 bases from V and 0 bases from J, with 16 bases in between. Remarks on this clone: Its antigen is not known.

This chain joins TRBV18 and TRBJ2-2, with D perhaps being TRBD1 or TRBD2 (5 bases each). This TCR was sampled from a man aged 25-40 years in good health. The sample comprised naive CD4+ T cells sorted from blood. Stated subset: CD45RA+ positively selected. This chain's CDR3 is CASSPITTGTTNTGELFF. The CDR3 DNA is TGTGCCAGCTCACCAATAACGACCGGGACCACGAACACCGGGGAGCTGTTTTTT.